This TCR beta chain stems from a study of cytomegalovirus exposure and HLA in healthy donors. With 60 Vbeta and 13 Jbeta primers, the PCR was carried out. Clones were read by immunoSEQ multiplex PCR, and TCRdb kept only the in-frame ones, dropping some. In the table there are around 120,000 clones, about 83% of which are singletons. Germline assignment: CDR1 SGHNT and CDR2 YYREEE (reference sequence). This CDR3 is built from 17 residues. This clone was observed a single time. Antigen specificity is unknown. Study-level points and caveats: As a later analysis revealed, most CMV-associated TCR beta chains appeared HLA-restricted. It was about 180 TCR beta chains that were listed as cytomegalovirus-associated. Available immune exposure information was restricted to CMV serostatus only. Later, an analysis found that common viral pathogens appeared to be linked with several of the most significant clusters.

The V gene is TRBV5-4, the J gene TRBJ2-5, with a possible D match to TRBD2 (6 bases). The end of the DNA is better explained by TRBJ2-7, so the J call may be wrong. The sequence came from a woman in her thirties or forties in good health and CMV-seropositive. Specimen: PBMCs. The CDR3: CASSLDPELGLSHEQYF. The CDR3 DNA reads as TGTGCCAGCAGCTTGGATCCCGAGTTGGGACTCAGCCACGAGCAGTACTTC.